Listed below are T cell receptor beta chains from one sample, sequenced in a study of CD8+ T cells in alopecia areata. The table came from immunoSEQ multiplex PCR; TCRdb's copy has only in-frame clones and leaves some out. The sample has under 300,000 clones, 67% seen once. Sample: CD4+ T cells sorted from blood, taken at week 0. The receptors shown here come from a human donor with alopecia areata. CDR3s include the opening cysteine and the closing phenylalanine or tryptophan. A D gene is named only where the DNA matches it firmly. Expanded clones get a size class; other rows say once, few or many, or leave the size out.

cdr3_length,d_call,j_call,clone_size,v_call,cdr3_aa,cdr3_nt
14,NA,TRBJ1-2,NA,TRBV30,CAWRDDITNYGYTF,TGTGCCTGGAGGGACGACATCACTAACTATGGCTACACCTTC
13,NA,TRBJ2-1,NA,TRBV29-1,CSPRGSLGVGQFF,TGCAGCCCCCGGGGGTCCTTAGGGGTTGGGCAGTTCTTC
15,NA,TRBJ1-2,NA,TRBV18,CASSPPERAYYGYTF,TGTGCCAGCTCACCACCGGAGCGCGCATACTATGGCTACACCTTC
12,NA,TRBJ2-7,NA,TRBV5-1,CASRGASYEQYF,TGCGCCAGCCGAGGGGCCTCCTACGAGCAGTACTTC
17,TRBD2,TRBJ2-2,NA,TRBV29-1,CSAATSGGRINTGELFF,TGCAGCGCCGCGACTAGCGGGGGGCGAATTAACACCGGGGAGCTGTTTTTT
19,TRBD1,TRBJ1-6,few,TRBV2,CASSGKRATGVESNSPLHF,TGTGCCAGCAGCGGCAAAAGAGCGACAGGGGTCGAATCTAATTCACCCCTCCACTTT
15,NA,TRBJ2-3,NA,TRBV7-9,CASSLEGPSTDTQYF,TGTGCCAGCAGCTTAGAGGGGCCTAGCACAGATACGCAGTATTTT
16,NA,TRBJ1-5,NA,TRBV4-2,CASSQDPRVGNQPQHF,TGTGCCAGCAGCCAAGATCCCAGGGTAGGCAATCAGCCCCAGCATTTT
13,NA,TRBJ2-2,NA,TRBV9,CASKPGSSGELFF,TGTGCCAGCAAGCCCGGGTCGTCCGGGGAGCTGTTTTTT
12,NA,TRBJ1-1,NA,TRBV6-5,CASRPPGTEAFF,TGTGCCAGCAGACCCCCCGGAACTGAAGCTTTCTTT
14,NA,TRBJ2-7,once,TRBV25-1,CASSELGASYEQYF,TGTGCCAGCAGTGAATTGGGGGCGTCCTACGAGCAGTACTTC
12,NA,TRBJ2-7,NA,TRBV29-1,CSASDGSYEQYF,TGCAGCGCTTCCGACGGTTCCTACGAGCAGTACTTC
13,NA,TRBJ1-2,NA,TRBV11-2,CASSLAQGYGYTF,TGTGCCAGCAGCTTAGCTCAAGGTTATGGCTACACCTTC
16,NA,TRBJ2-3,NA,TRBV5-4,CASSLEGRGPTDTQYF,TGTGCCAGCAGCCTCGAGGGGCGGGGGCCCACAGATACGCAGTATTTT
15,NA,TRBJ2-3,NA,TRBV5-1,CASSRPELGADTQYF,TGCGCCAGCAGCCGGCCCGAACTAGGGGCAGATACGCAGTATTTT
16,NA,TRBJ1-1,NA,TRBV4-2,CASSQRDGAGRTEAFF,TGTGCCAGCAGCCAAAGGGACGGCGCGGGTAGGACTGAAGCTTTCTTT
14,NA,TRBJ1-1,NA,TRBV18,CASSPTGRDTEAFF,TGTGCCAGCTCACCCACGGGGCGGGACACTGAAGCTTTCTTT
15,NA,TRBJ2-7,NA,TRBV13,CASSRPGGQSYEQYF,TGTGCCAGCAGCCGGCCTGGGGGGCAGAGCTACGAGCAGTACTTC
15,NA,TRBJ2-1,NA,TRBV5-4,CASSLAVSSYNEQFF,TGTGCCAGCAGCTTGGCTGTGAGCTCCTACAATGAGCAGTTCTTC
16,TRBD2,TRBJ2-7,once,TRBV5-1,CASSLEVAGRGYEQYF,TGCGCCAGCAGCTTGGAAGTGGCAGGGAGGGGATACGAGCAGTACTTC
15,NA,TRBJ1-6,NA,TRBV7-2,CASSSSRDLRSPLHF,TGTGCCAGCAGCTCTTCGAGGGACTTGCGGTCACCCCTCCACTTT
15,NA,TRBJ2-2,NA,TRBV2,CASSERAENTGELFF,TGTGCCAGCAGTGAGCGGGCAGAGAACACCGGGGAGCTGTTTTTT
12,NA,TRBJ1-6,once,TRBV27,CASSLTDSPLHF,TGTGCCAGCAGCCTCACCGATTCACCCCTCCACTTT
15,TRBD2,TRBJ2-1,NA,TRBV5-4,CASSSGGGPFNEQFF,TGTGCCAGCAGCTCCGGCGGGGGGCCGTTTAATGAGCAGTTCTTC
16,NA,TRBJ1-4,NA,TRBV30,CAWNRGRVVRAEKLFF,TGTGCCTGGAACAGAGGTCGCGTGGTTCGTGCGGAAAAACTGTTTTTT
16,NA,TRBJ1-2,few,TRBV5-1,CASSLATDRVNYGYTF,TGCGCCAGCAGCTTGGCCACGGACCGAGTTAACTATGGCTACACCTTC
16,NA,TRBJ2-3,few,TRBV7-9,CASSSASPLSTDTQYF,TGTGCCAGCAGCTCCGCAAGTCCCCTTAGCACAGATACGCAGTATTTT
17,TRBD2,TRBJ2-5,NA,TRBV29-1,CSVEERWLAGGQETQYF,TGCAGCGTTGAAGAGCGGTGGTTAGCGGGGGGACAAGAGACCCAGTACTTC
16,NA,TRBJ2-1,NA,TRBV19,CASSTEGSWGYNEQFF,TGTGCCAGTAGTACGGAGGGATCTTGGGGCTACAATGAGCAGTTCTTC
13,NA,TRBJ2-5,once,TRBV11-2,CASSLTLRETQYF,TGTGCCAGCAGCTTAACGCTCCGTGAGACCCAGTACTTC
15,TRBD1,TRBJ1-5,NA,TRBV6-6,CASSGTGGANQPQHF,TGTGCCAGCAGCGGGACAGGGGGAGCTAATCAGCCCCAGCATTTT
17,NA,TRBJ1-1,NA,TRBV30,CAWSYYHGQQPVTEAFF,TGTGCCTGGAGCTACTATCACGGACAGCAGCCAGTCACTGAAGCTTTCTTT
15,TRBD1,TRBJ1-6,NA,TRBV5-6,CASSWSGTGYSPLHF,TGTGCCAGCAGCTGGTCCGGGACAGGGTATTCACCCCTCCACTTT
13,NA,TRBJ1-1,NA,TRBV7-9,CASSLVKNAEAFF,TGTGCCAGCAGCTTAGTGAAGAACGCTGAAGCTTTCTTT
14,NA,TRBJ2-1,NA,TRBV5-1,CASSSVGSYNEQFF,TGCGCCAGCAGCTCCGTTGGCTCCTACAATGAGCAGTTCTTC
15,NA,TRBJ1-5,once,TRBV9,CASSVESRSNQPQHF,TGTGCCAGCAGCGTAGAATCACGGAGCAATCAGCCCCAGCATTTT
12,NA,TRBJ2-4,NA,TRBV4-3,CARSQDGNIQYF,TGCGCCCGCAGCCAGGATGGGAACATTCAGTACTTC
12,NA,TRBJ2-5,few,TRBV29-1,CSVATGRETQYF,TGCAGCGTGGCTACAGGGCGAGAGACCCAGTACTTC
15,NA,TRBJ2-2,NA,TRBV2,CASSIRGANTGELFF,TGTGCCAGCAGTATCAGGGGAGCCAACACCGGGGAGCTGTTTTTT
14,NA,TRBJ2-5,NA,TRBV7-9,CASSPAGPQETQYF,TGTGCCAGCAGCCCCGCTGGCCCCCAAGAGACCCAGTACTTC
14,NA,TRBJ2-7,NA,TRBV7-6,CASSLERYSYEQYF,TGTGCCAGCAGCTTAGAGCGGTACTCCTACGAGCAGTACTTC
14,TRBD1,TRBJ2-2,NA,TRBV10-3,CAIATQGVDGELFF,TGTGCCATCGCCACACAGGGGGTAGACGGGGAGCTGTTTTTT
16,NA,TRBJ2-7,few,TRBV4-1,CASSLNPRSGTYEQYF,TGCGCCAGCAGCCTGAATCCCCGGAGCGGTACCTACGAGCAGTACTTC
15,TRBD2,TRBJ2-1,few,TRBV7-9,CASSLLSAAGGEQFF,TGTGCCAGCAGCTTATTGTCGGCGGCGGGGGGTGAGCAGTTCTTC
13,NA,TRBJ1-5,NA,TRBV6-1,CASSLEQGQPQHF,TGTGCCAGCAGCCTCGAACAAGGTCAGCCCCAGCATTTT
12,TRBD1,TRBJ2-3,NA,TRBV7-9,CASSLVETGLDF,TGTGCCAGCAGCCTGGTAGAGACAGGGTTGGATTTT